This T cell receptor (beta chain) was recorded in a study of a mutant IDH1 vaccine in newly diagnosed glioma. The overall study: Averaging approximately 42 years of age, treated patients were about 60% male and about 38% female.

The study, taken as a whole, reports: Seemingly, top peripheral T cell clonotype changes bore no relation to pseudoprogression. Vaccine-induced immune responses were detected in about 95% of patients.

Time point denoted: baseline, week 1 (first vaccination visit). Treatment specified: pre-vaccination baseline after standard-of-care therapy. Using immunoSEQ multiplex PCR, the repertoire was profiled, and TCRdb retains in-frame clones only, with some absent. The profile shows about 88,000 clones, about 80% of them singletons. Concerning this clone: Its antigen is still unknown.

Trimming at V came to 1 base and at J to 6 bases, leaving 6 bases not matched to a gene. Germline CDR1 is SQVTM and CDR2 is ANQGSEA. This CDR3 spans 14 amino acids. The V gene is TRBV29-1, the J gene TRBJ2-4; the match to TRBD2 covers 7 bases. Material: PBMCs, obtained from a glioma patient treated with radiotherapy, temozolomide or both. This TCR derives from a man aged 35 to 55 with glioma. Some clones in this sample may be carry-over from other donors' samples. The CDR3 reads CSVEANERGNIQYF. CDR3 sequence (DNA): TGCAGCGTTGAAGCCAACGAGCGGGGAAACATTCAGTACTTC. Using reference TRBV29-1 and TRBJ2-4 for the parts outside the CDR3, the full variable domain is SAVISQKPSRDICQRGTSLTIQCQVDSQVTMMFWYRQQPGQSLTLIATANQGSEATYESGFVIDKFPISRPNLTFSTLTVSNMSPEDSSIYLCSVEANERGNIQYFGAGTRLSVL.